This is a list of T cell receptor beta chains from one sample in a study of cytomegalovirus exposure and HLA in healthy donors. TCRdb's table, derived via immunoSEQ multiplex PCR, lists solely in-frame clones and lacks some. This sample has roughly 150,000 clones, with roughly 79% found just once. Sequenced input: PBMCs. These receptors were collected from a woman aged 40 to 49 in good health and CMV-seronegative. The CDR3 runs from the conserved cysteine through the conserved F or W. D genes are given only for firm matches. Only part of the rows carry a size: once, few, many, or a class if the clone is expanded.

J gene | D gene | V gene | clone size | CDR3 protein | CDR3 DNA
TRBJ1-2 | - | TRBV19 | - | CASTLGTLNYGYTF | TGTGCCAGTACCCTAGGGACTCTTAACTATGGCTACACCTTC
TRBJ1-5 | - | TRBV2 | - | CASSEFSVGNQPQHF | TGTGCCAGCAGTGAATTCTCGGTGGGCAATCAGCCCCAGCATTTT
TRBJ2-7 | - | TRBV6-1 | - | CASSDAAEGSYEQYF | TGTGCCAGCAGTGATGCGGCGGAGGGCTCCTACGAGCAGTACTTC
TRBJ1-4 | - | TRBV15 | - | CATSRDPTGNEKLFF | TGTGCCACCAGCAGAGATCCCACAGGGAATGAAAAACTGTTTTTT
TRBJ2-7 | - | TRBV18 | - | CASSQDSSYEQYF | TGTGCCAGCTCACAGGACTCCTCCTACGAGCAGTACTTC
TRBJ2-1 | TRBD1 | TRBV5-1 | - | CASSLGQGDNEQFF | TGCGCCAGCAGCTTGGGGCAGGGGGACAATGAGCAGTTCTTC
TRBJ1-5 | - | TRBV6-1 | - | CASSDRSNQPQHF | TGTGCCAGCAGTGACAGGAGCAATCAGCCCCAGCATTTT
TRBJ1-3 | - | TRBV28 | - | CASSFERYRDLAGNTIYF | TGTGCCAGCAGTTTTGAGAGATACAGGGATCTAGCTGGAAACACCATATATTTT
TRBJ1-3 | - | TRBV9 | once | CASSVDPDRALNTIYF | TGTGCCAGCAGCGTTGACCCGGACAGAGCTTTAAACACCATATATTTT
TRBJ2-5 | TRBD2 | TRBV9 | - | CASSPSGQETQYF | TGTGCCAGCAGCCCTAGCGGGCAAGAGACCCAGTACTTC
TRBJ2-1 | - | TRBV5-1 | - | CASSLGAFEQFF | TGCGCCAGCAGCTTGGGGGCTTTTGAGCAGTTCTTC
TRBJ2-1 | TRBD2 | TRBV5-1 | - | CASSPSGPSNEQFF | TGCGCCAGCAGCCCTAGCGGGCCGAGCAATGAGCAGTTCTTC
TRBJ2-2 | - | TRBV6-6 | few | CASSDSATGELFF | TGTGCCAGCAGTGACAGTGCCACCGGGGAGCTGTTTTTT
TRBJ2-3 | - | TRBV4-2 | - | CASSQSAGWADTQYF | TGTGCCAGCAGCCAATCCGCGGGATGGGCAGATACGCAGTATTTT
TRBJ2-7 | TRBD2 | TRBV7-2 | - | CASSPGRGRSHEQYF | TGTGCCAGCAGCCCAGGGCGCGGGAGATCCCACGAGCAGTACTTC
TRBJ2-7 | - | TRBV5-4 | - | CASSSPYTNSSYEQYF | TGTGCCAGCAGCTCGCCTTACACGAATTCCTCCTACGAGCAGTACTTC
TRBJ1-4 | - | TRBV4-2 | - | CASSQDRRFRGVLGNEKLFF | TGTGCCAGCAGCCAAGATCGGAGGTTCAGGGGAGTCCTGGGGAATGAAAAACTGTTTTTT
TRBJ2-5 | - | TRBV7-6 | - | CASSSLGGPGKGTQYF | TGTGCCAGCAGTTCCCTGGGGGGACCGGGAAAGGGGACCCAGTACTTC
TRBJ2-7 | - | TRBV6-5 | - | CASSLPRVLYEQYF | TGTGCCAGCAGCCTGCCGAGGGTCCTATACGAGCAGTACTTC
TRBJ2-1 | TRBD2 | TRBV7-8 | - | CASSKTSGSFYEQFF | TGTGCCAGCAGCAAAACTAGCGGGAGCTTTTATGAGCAGTTCTTC
TRBJ1-1 | - | TRBV11-2 | - | CASSRQENTEAFF | TGTGCCAGCAGCCGACAGGAGAACACTGAAGCTTTCTTT
TRBJ1-2 | - | TRBV28 | - | CASSPSQQGGVRAGYTF | TGTGCCAGCAGTCCATCTCAGCAAGGGGGGGTACGGGCTGGCTACACCTTC
TRBJ2-7 | - | TRBV5-1 | - | CASSHDSIGQEQYF | TGCGCCAGCAGCCACGACAGTATAGGCCAGGAGCAGTACTTC
TRBJ1-1 | TRBD1 | TRBV6-5 | few | CASSLQGWTEAFF | TGTGCCAGCAGTTTACAGGGGTGGACTGAAGCTTTCTTT
TRBJ2-7 | TRBD2 | TRBV11-2 | - | CASSLASGSSYEQYF | TGTGCCAGCAGCTTAGCTAGCGGGTCCTCCTACGAGCAGTACTTC
TRBJ2-1 | TRBD2 | TRBV5-1 | - | CASSQTSGFNNEQFF | TGCGCCAGCAGCCAGACTAGCGGATTTAACAATGAGCAGTTCTTC
TRBJ2-2 | TRBD2 | TRBV30 | - | CAWSEGLAVHGELFF | TGTGCCTGGAGTGAGGGACTAGCTGTGCACGGGGAGCTGTTTTTT
TRBJ1-4 | - | TRBV15 | once | CATSGRSGKANEKLFF | TGTGCCACCAGCGGGCGTAGCGGGAAAGCTAATGAAAAACTGTTTTTT
TRBJ2-3 | - | TRBV11-3 | - | CASSLSEFTDTQYF | TGTGCCAGCAGCTTATCCGAGTTTACAGATACGCAGTATTTT
TRBJ2-3 | - | TRBV2 | once | CASSDTGTGIDTQYF | TGTGCCAGCAGTGACACCGGGACTGGGATAGATACGCAGTATTTT
TRBJ1-1 | - | TRBV10-3 | - | CAISERGNTEAFF | TGTGCCATCAGTGAACGAGGTAACACTGAAGCTTTCTTT
TRBJ1-4 | - | TRBV6-1 | few | CASSERSVVF | TGTGCCAGCAGTGAGAGGAGCGTGGTTTTT
TRBJ2-7 | - | TRBV2 | - | CASRTDTYEQYF | TGTGCCAGCAGGACAGACACCTACGAGCAGTACTTC
TRBJ1-1 | - | TRBV4-1 | few | CASSPPDRLSTEAFF | TGCGCCAGCAGCCCCCCGGACAGATTGAGCACTGAAGCTTTCTTT
TRBJ1-6 | - | TRBV30 | - | CAWSVRSSYNSPLHF | TGTGCCTGGAGTGTTAGGAGCTCCTATAATTCACCCCTCCACTTT
TRBJ2-5 | TRBD1 | TRBV5-1 | - | CASSVLGTEETQYF | TGCGCCAGCAGCGTACTCGGGACAGAAGAGACCCAGTACTTC
TRBJ1-1 | - | TRBV5-4 | few | CASSLSTHTEAFF | TGTGCCAGCAGCTTGAGCACGCACACTGAAGCTTTCTTT
TRBJ2-1 | TRBD2 | TRBV7-7 | - | CASSLGLAGEEEQFF | TGTGCTAGCAGCTTGGGACTAGCGGGAGAAGAAGAGCAGTTCTTC
TRBJ2-5 | - | TRBV7-2 | - | CASSFFTGRETQYF | TGTGCCAGCAGCTTTTTTACAGGGAGAGAGACCCAGTACTTC
TRBJ1-2 | - | TRBV7-3 | - | CASGGEYGYTF | TGTGCCAGCGGGGGGGAGTATGGCTACACCTTC
TRBJ1-1 | - | TRBV7-9 | - | CASSLALLPEAFF | TGTGCCAGCAGCTTAGCGCTATTACCTGAAGCTTTCTTT